These 28 T cell receptor beta chains were all obtained from the same sample, sequenced in a study of T-cell reconstitution after alpha-beta-depleted transplantation in children. During its preparation, the TCRbeta library received unique molecular identifiers. MiXCR was run by TCRdb on the PCR reads, yielding one entry per CDR3 protein. Among 350,000 to 400,000 distinct CDR3 sequences, roughly 21% were seen once, and the ten largest hold 3% to 4%. The sample consisted of PBMCs from the stem cell graft donor, taken from the stem cell graft. The receptor set was obtained from a human donor who donated a stem cell graft to a child with acute myeloid leukemia.

This clonotype has at least ten counts. This chain uses TRBV4-3 with TRBJ2-1; D unclear. Trimming shortened V by 0 bases and J by 4 bases, and 4 bases separated the two germline ends. This CDR3 is built from 13 residues. Germline V gene lookup returns CDR1 LGHNA and CDR2 YSLEER. The CDR3 sequence: CASSQDPYNEQFF. CDR3 nucleotides: TGCGCCAGCAGCCAAGATCCTTACAATGAGCAGTTCTTC.

This clonotype occurred a few times. CDR3 region: CASTSGQSYGYTF. The CDR3, as DNA: TGTGCCAGCACTTCTGGGCAGTCCTATGGCTACACCTTC. The chain joins TRBV12-3 or TRBV12-4 to TRBJ1-2; D not certain. V lost 7 bases to trimming and J lost 4 bases, with 13 bases between them. There are 13 residues in the CDR3.

CDR3 protein: CATRVAVNTGELFF. In DNA, the CDR3 is TGTGCCACCAGGGTAGCGGTTAACACCGGGGAGCTGTTTTTT. The gene calls are TRBV15 and TRBJ2-2, with D tentatively TRBD2 (6 bases). Trimming left V 6 bases short and J 2 bases short, with 10 bases between. This CDR3 has 14 residues. CDR1 is LNHNV, CDR2 YYDKDF, per germline (reference sequence).

This chain joins TRBV7-9 and TRBJ2-1; D gene unclear. V was clipped by 3 bases and J by 8 bases, with 17 bases between them. This CDR3 comprises 15 residues. CDR1 and CDR2 (germline): SEHNR, FQNEAQ (reference sequence). The CDR3 reads CASSFRLDGAHEQFF. CDR3 DNA sequence: TGTGCCAGCAGCTTCCGTCTCGACGGAGCCCATGAGCAGTTCTTC.

This clonotype was recorded once. The rearrangement joins TRBV5-1 to TRBJ2-3; a weak D match, TRBD1 (7 bases). There are 15 residues in the CDR3. V lost 5 bases, J lost 0 bases, and 13 bases lay in between. CDR1 is SGHRS, CDR2 YFSETQ, per germline. As DNA, the CDR3 is TGCGCCAGCAGGCGGGACAGAGCTAGCACAGATACGCAGTATTTT. This translates into CASRRDRASTDTQYF.

This clonotype was recorded a few times. The junction does not match germline at one end; this may be a read error. CDR3 sequence: CASRTSGRSSEQYF. The CDR3 bases are TGCGCCAGTCGGACTAGCGGGAGGTCCTCCGAGCAGTACTTC. V usage is TRBV10-2 and J usage is TRBJ2-7; 14 nucleotides line up with TRBD2. In germline, CDR1 is WSHSY, CDR2 SAAADI. This CDR3 comprises 14 residues.

This clonotype came up a few times. This chain links TRBV24-1 with TRBJ2-1; 7 bases line up with TRBD1. This CDR3 has 19 amino acids. With 4 bases clipped from V and 7 bases from J, the junction kept 21 bases outside the gene matches. Germline-derived CDR1 and CDR2 are KGHDR and SFDVKD. CDR3 amino acids: CATSERTGNMVTRPNEQFF. The CDR3 DNA sequence: TGTGCCACCAGTGAACGGACAGGTAATATGGTTACGAGGCCTAATGAGCAGTTCTTC.

The chain links TRBV6-5 to TRBJ2-1; D is perhaps TRBD1 (5 bases). V was trimmed by 4 bases and J by 4 bases, leaving 14 bases between them. Germline V CDR1 and CDR2: MNHEY, SVGAGI. The CDR3 totals 15 residues. In nucleotides, the CDR3 is TGTGCCAGCAGTTCCGAGACAGTCCCTTACAATGAGCAGTTCTTC. It yields the protein CASSSETVPYNEQFF.

This chain connects TRBV29-1 to TRBJ1-2; the match to TRBD1 covers 9 bases. The CDR3 totals 13 residues. Germline-derived CDR1 and CDR2 are SQVTM and ANQGSEA. V was clipped by 7 bases and J by 3 bases; unmatched bases: 6. CDR3 in DNA: TGCAGCGCCGGACAGGGGCGGGACTATGGCTACACCTTC. As protein: CSAGQGRDYGYTF.

This chain connects TRBV28 to TRBJ2-1; 12 bases agree with TRBD1. The CDR3 is 17 amino acids. CDR1 is MDHEN and CDR2 is SYDVKM in the germline V gene. Trimming removed 4 bases from V and 6 bases from J; junction bases left unmatched: 10. Written as DNA, the CDR3 is TGTGCCAGCAGTTCTGCCCGGGGGGACAGGGGGCCCAATGAGCAGTTCTTC. Its translation: CASSSARGDRGPNEQFF.

This clonotype showed up just a few times. The chain carries TRBV7-2 and TRBJ1-5, with unresolved D. CDR3 length equals 12 residues. The germline V gene encodes CDR1 SGHTA and CDR2 FQGNSA. V was shortened by 3 bases and J by 6 bases, with 6 bases between the two germline ends. The CDR3 bases are TGTGCCAGCAGCTTCTTGGGTCAGCCCCAGCATTTT. Its protein is CASSFLGQPQHF.

The sample holds many counts of this clonotype. This chain links TRBV20-1 with TRBJ2-7, with TRBD2 matching 10 bases. CDR1 DFQATT and CDR2 SNEGSKA come from the germline V gene (reference sequence). Unmatched junction bases numbered 7, after V lost 5 bases and J lost 6 bases. The CDR3 has 13 amino acids. The DNA of the CDR3 is TGCAGTGCTGCCGGGCTAGCGGGAGCCGAGCAGTACTTC. This sequence encodes CSAAGLAGAEQYF.

This clonotype occurred many times. The chain couples TRBV20-1 to TRBJ2-7; 11 positions agree with TRBD2. The J segment lost 6 bases and the V segment lost 6 bases, leaving 7 bases of the junction unmatched. The germline CDR1 and CDR2 sequences are DFQATT and SNEGSKA (reference sequence). There are 13 residues in the CDR3. The CDR3: CSARLAGLVEQYF. CDR3 DNA: TGCAGTGCAAGACTAGCGGGACTAGTCGAGCAGTACTTC.

This clonotype appeared many times. The chain is built from TRBV7-2 and TRBJ2-1; D possibly corresponds to TRBD2 (8 bases). Germline CDR1 reads SGHTA; CDR2 reads FQGNSA. V lost 5 bases and J lost 8, with 22 bases in between. CDR3 length equals 16 residues. The CDR3 spells CASSTNTGLGGHEQFF. CDR3 nucleotides: TGTGCCAGCAGCACCAACACGGGACTAGGGGGCCATGAGCAGTTCTTC.

This clonotype was seen a few times. The chain employs TRBV6-5 and TRBJ2-5; D is unresolved. The CDR3 is 14 amino acids. Per the germline V gene, CDR1 is MNHEY and CDR2 is SVGAGI. V was shortened by 3 bases and J by 5 bases, with 13 bases between the two germline ends. This CDR3 is CASSYAAPSETQYF. The CDR3 DNA sequence: TGTGCCAGCAGTTATGCAGCCCCCTCGGAGACCCAGTACTTC.

The chain links TRBV6-5 to TRBJ1-1; 8 bases agree with TRBD1. Trimming cost V 2 bases and J 5 bases; bases outside gene matches: 7. The CDR3 length is 15 residues. Germline lookup yields CDR1 MNHEY and CDR2 SVGAGI. CDR3 DNA: TGTGCCAGCAGTTACGATTCAGGGGGCGCAACTGAAGCTTTCTTT. Translated, it gives CASSYDSGGATEAFF.

This clonotype was seen only a few times. An end of the junction does not agree with germline; a read error may underlie this. The V gene is TRBV5-5, the J gene TRBJ2-7; D not certain. CDR3 length: 15 residues. Germline CDR1 SGHKS, CDR2 YYEKEE (reference sequence). CDR3 nucleotide sequence: TGTGCCAGCAGCTTGGCCGTGACCTCCACAACCAAATGGGCCTTC. This gives the protein CASSLAVTSTTKWAF.

The rearrangement uses TRBV12-3 or TRBV12-4 and TRBJ1-6; D gene unclear. Trimming removed 3 bases from V and 14 bases from J, with 11 bases in between. The CDR3 runs to 12 residues. The CDR3 protein is CASSFGVRALHF. The DNA for the CDR3 is TGTGCCAGCAGTTTCGGGGTTCGGGCCCTCCACTTT.

This sequence joins TRBV6-4 and TRBJ2-2; 7 bases match TRBD1. V shed 6 bases and J 0 bases; nucleotides not matched to a gene: 10. This CDR3 contains 17 residues. Germline V lookup: CDR1 MRHNA, CDR2 SNTAGT. The CDR3 DNA is TGTGCCAGCAGAAGGAGGACAGGTCTATCGAACACCGGGGAGCTGTTTTTT. Its translation: CASRRRTGLSNTGELFF.

This clonotype was counted at least ten times. The V gene is TRBV12-3 or TRBV12-4, the J gene TRBJ2-1; 8 bases fit TRBD2. The CDR3 extends over 20 amino acids. The ends lost 6 bases at V and 4 bases at J; junction bases unmatched: 23. CDR3: CASRHTAGTSFFPRYNEQFF. Written as DNA, the CDR3 is TGTGCCAGCAGGCACACTGCCGGGACTAGTTTCTTCCCGCGATACAATGAGCAGTTCTTC.

The CDR3 coding sequence is TGCAGTGCTAGAGATCCCCTAGCGGGGAGGGAGCAGTACTTC. Amino acids: CSARDPLAGREQYF. The V gene is TRBV20-1, the J gene TRBJ2-7, with 9 nucleotides matching TRBD2. This CDR3 region has 14 residues. With 0 bases clipped from V and 7 bases from J, the junction kept 7 bases outside the gene matches. The germline V gene has CDR1 DFQATT and CDR2 SNEGSKA (reference sequence).

The rearrangement joins TRBV5-6 to TRBJ1-1, with 9 bases lining up with TRBD1. The trim removed 4 bases at V and 5 bases at J, leaving 6 bases unmatched. CDR1 and CDR2 from the germline V gene are SGHDT and YYEEEE. The CDR3 covers 14 residues. CDR3 sequence: CASSPDRGGTEAFF. In nucleotides, the CDR3 is TGTGCCAGCAGCCCGGACAGGGGTGGGACTGAAGCTTTCTTT.

Many counts were recorded for this clonotype. The chain is built from TRBV6-1 and TRBJ1-5; 8 bases agree with TRBD1. The CDR3 is 15 amino acids. V gave up 6 bases and J gave up 7 bases; unmatched junction bases: 11. CDR1 and CDR2 from the germline V gene are MNHNS and SASEGT. The CDR3 DNA follows: TGTGCCAGCAGCACAGCGGGGGCAGGGGGCCAGCCCCAGCATTTT. Translating it yields CASSTAGAGGQPQHF.

The chain carries TRBV12-3 or TRBV12-4 and TRBJ2-2; 8 bases fit TRBD2. J lost 5 bases, V lost 8 bases, and 7 bases had no gene match. This CDR3 has 14 residues. DNA of the CDR3: TGTGCCAGCGCGTCCAGCGGGAGAACCGGGGAGCTGTTTTTT. The encoded protein is CASASSGRTGELFF.

This clonotype was seen ten or more times. The rearrangement uses TRBV12-3 or TRBV12-4 and TRBJ1-4; D call uncertain. The length of the CDR3 is 13 residues. V lost 6 bases to trimming and J lost 8 bases, with 13 bases between them. DNA for the CDR3: TGTGCCAGCAGCCGCCAAGGAGGGGAAAAACTGTTTTTT. It codes for CASSRQGGEKLFF.

The genes are TRBV2 and TRBJ2-1; D might be TRBD2 (6 bases). Germline assignment: CDR1 SNHLY and CDR2 FYNNEI. Trimming removed 2 bases at V and 2 bases at J, with 13 bases between. CDR3 length equals 16 residues. CDR3 DNA: TGTGCCAGCAGTGAAAAGAGGCGGGACCCCTACAATGAGCAGTTCTTC. Translation: CASSEKRRDPYNEQFF.

This chain joins TRBV29-1 and TRBJ1-1; 10 bases map to TRBD1. This CDR3 comprises 14 residues. Trimming removed 4 bases from V and 3 bases from J; junction bases left unmatched: 5. Germline V gives CDR1 SQVTM, CDR2 ANQGSEA. The CDR3 sequence is CSVAGTGEDTEAFF. The CDR3 DNA reads as TGCAGCGTTGCCGGGACAGGGGAGGACACTGAAGCTTTCTTT.

The J gene is TRBJ2-1, the V gene TRBV12-3 or TRBV12-4; possibly TRBD1 or TRBD2 for D (5 bases each). The CDR3 sequence is 15 residues long. Trimming took 3 bases from V and 3 from J, leaving 12 bases between them. CDR3 DNA: TGTGCCAGCAGTTTTCAAGAGGGGATCTACAATGAGCAGTTCTTC. Translation: CASSFQEGIYNEQFF.